The 10 T cell receptor beta chains below were found in one sample sequenced in a study of long-term antiretroviral therapy in people with HIV. At survey level, the immunoSEQ assay was run in its v3.0 version. Clones were sequenced by immunoSEQ multiplex PCR, and TCRdb holds only the in-frame ones, with some missing. The sample has around 10,000 clones, roughly 89% seen once. Sequencing was performed on unsorted PBMCs, taken 0.3 years before starting antiretroviral therapy. These receptors originate from a man in his thirties or forties with HIV.

This clone was recorded only once. The gene calls are TRBV15 and TRBJ1-3; D gene ambiguous. V lost 5 bases and J lost 7, with 6 bases in between. The CDR3 consists of 11 residues. From germline, CDR1 is LNHNV and CDR2 YYDKDF (reference sequence). The CDR3 DNA follows: TGTGCCACCAGCTTCCTTAACACCATATATTTT. Protein product: CATSFLNTIYF. Supplemented by reference TRBV15 and TRBJ1-3, the full variable domain reads DAMVIQNPRYQVTQFGKPVTLSCSQTLNHNVMYWYQQKSSQAPKLLFHYYDKDFNNEADTPDNFQSRRPNTSFCFLDIRSPGLGDTAMYLCATSFLNTIYFGEGSWLTVV.

This chain uses TRBV19 with TRBJ1-1; 9 nucleotides match TRBD1. The CDR3 is 15 residues long. The trim removed 5 bases at V and 3 bases at J, leaving 7 bases unmatched. CDR1 and CDR2 (germline): LNHDA, SQIVND (reference sequence). This chain's CDR3 is CASSWDREIYTEAFF. CDR3 DNA sequence: TGTGCCAGTAGTTGGGACAGGGAAATTTACACTGAAGCTTTCTTT. Together with reference TRBV19 and TRBJ1-1, the CDR3 gives the full variable domain: DGGITQSPKYLFRKEGQNVTLSCEQNLNHDAMYWYRQDPGQGLRLIYYSQIVNDFQKGDIAEGYSVSREKKESFPLTVTSAQKNPTAFYLCASSWDREIYTEAFFGQGTRLTVV.

This clone has a handful of counts. The J gene is TRBJ2-1, the V gene TRBV5-5; TRBD1 aligns across 8 bases. Germline CDR1 is SGHKS and CDR2 is YYEKEE (reference sequence). V was clipped by 8 bases and J by 7 bases; unmatched bases: 5. This CDR3 is 12 amino acids long. The DNA for the CDR3 is TGTGCCAGTTGGGACAGGAGTAATGAGCAGTTCTTC. Translated: CASWDRSNEQFF.

Worth noting for this clone: Mismatch with germline at one junction end may stem from a read error. The genes are TRBV18 and TRBJ2-7, with D possibly called TRBD1 or TRBD2 (5 bases each). CDR3 length: 13 amino acids. Germline CDR1 KGHSH, CDR2 LQKENI. The CDR3 nucleotides are TGTACCAGCTCACCGTATCGGGACGGCGAGCAGTACTTC. Translating it yields CTSSPYRDGEQYF.

The V call is TRBV7-9, the J call TRBJ2-2; no clear D. V was pared by 5 bases and J by 6 bases, with 10 bases between. CDR3 size: 13 residues. Germline lookup yields CDR1 SEHNR and CDR2 FQNEAQ (reference sequence). The CDR3 spells CASSPVVAGELFF. Written as DNA, the CDR3 is TGTGCCAGCAGCCCAGTGGTGGCCGGGGAGCTGTTTTTT.

The chain carries TRBV30 and TRBJ2-3; TRBD2 might be the D (5 bases). Trimming shortened V by 0 bases and J by 9 bases, and 10 bases separated the two germline ends. CDR3 length: 12 residues. CDR1 is GTSNPN and CDR2 is SVGIG in the germline V gene (reference sequence). The CDR3 spells CAWSVSSNTQYF. The CDR3 DNA reads as TGTGCCTGGAGTGTGTCTAGCAACACGCAGTATTTT.

The rearrangement uses TRBV9 and TRBJ2-3; 8 bases agree with TRBD2. The V gene's germline CDR1 is SGDLS and CDR2 YYNGEE. The CDR3 has 17 amino acids. The trim removed 0 bases at V and 2 bases at J, leaving 8 bases unmatched. The CDR3 here is CASSVDPSGSNTDTQYF. The CDR3 nucleotides are TGTGCCAGCAGCGTAGACCCGAGCGGGAGTAACACAGATACGCAGTATTTT.

This clone has a handful of counts. The genes are TRBV28 and TRBJ2-7; 7 nucleotides agree with TRBD2. Germline V gives CDR1 MDHEN, CDR2 SYDVKM. The CDR3 totals 12 residues. The V segment lost 3 bases and the J segment 5 bases; nucleotides outside the gene matches: 1. The CDR3 sequence: CASSLGGDEQYF. CDR3 coding DNA: TGTGCCAGCAGTTTGGGGGGGGACGAGCAGTACTTC.

The chain recombines TRBV4-1 with TRBJ2-7; 10 bases align to TRBD2. Germline V gene data show CDR1 as MGHRA and CDR2 as YSYEKL. There are 15 residues in the CDR3. Trimming took 2 bases from V and 3 from J; bases not matched to a gene: 4. CDR3 DNA sequence: TGCGCCAGCAGCCAATCAGCGGGAGGGGTCTACGAGCAGTACTTC. Translation gives CASSQSAGGVYEQYF.

This chain joins TRBV30 and TRBJ2-7; the D is unclear. The germline gives CDR1 GTSNPN, CDR2 SVGIG (reference sequence). This CDR3 is 11 amino acids long. V lost 4 bases and J 0 bases, leaving 4 bases between the germline ends. This CDR3 is CAWTDSYEQYF. The CDR3 bases are TGTGCCTGGACGGACTCCTACGAGCAGTACTTC.